Detailed here is one T cell receptor (beta chain). Its matching antigen is unknown. The data stem from a study of cytomegalovirus exposure and HLA in healthy donors. CDR3 length: 18 residues. J gave up 6 bases and V 4 bases, and 16 bases lay outside the gene matches. CDR1 is SGHTA, CDR2 FQGTGA, per germline. Profiling relied on immunoSEQ multiplex PCR, and the TCRdb table lists in-frame clones only, not all of them. Counted here are 200,000 to 300,000 clones, around 90% occurring once; the ten biggest clones make up roughly 3%. The study, taken as a whole, reports: Researchers reported that a few CMV-associated chains were confirmed in vitro as CMV antigen-specific. The majority of TCR sequences were rare, yet some public TCRs appeared in many donors. A later analysis found first-cohort TCR clusters tended to co-occur in the 120 or so validation repertoires.

The TCR was taken from a woman between 25 and 40 years old in good health and CMV-seronegative. The specimen sequenced was PBMCs. This chain connects TRBV7-3 to TRBJ2-7; 12 nucleotides match TRBD1. The CDR3 DNA reads TGTGCCAGCAGCTATTCCGGGACAGGGGGCAGTGGGACTACCGAGCAGTACTTC. As protein: CASSYSGTGGSGTTEQYF.